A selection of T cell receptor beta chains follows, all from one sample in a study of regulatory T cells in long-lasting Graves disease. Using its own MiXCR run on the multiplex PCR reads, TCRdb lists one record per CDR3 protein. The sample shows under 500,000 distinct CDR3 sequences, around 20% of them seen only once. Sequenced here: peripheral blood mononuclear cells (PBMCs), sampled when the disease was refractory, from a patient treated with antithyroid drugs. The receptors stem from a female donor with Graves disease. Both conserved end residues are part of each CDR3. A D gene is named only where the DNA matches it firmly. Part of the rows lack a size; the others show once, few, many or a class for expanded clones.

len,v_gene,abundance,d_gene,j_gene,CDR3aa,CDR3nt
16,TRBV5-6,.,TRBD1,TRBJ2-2,CASSDTGGWGTGELFF,TGTGCCAGCAGCGATACAGGGGGCTGGGGCACCGGGGAGCTGTTTTTT
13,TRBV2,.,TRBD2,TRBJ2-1,CARTSGRGNEQFF,TGTGCCAGAACTAGCGGGAGAGGAAATGAGCAGTTCTTC
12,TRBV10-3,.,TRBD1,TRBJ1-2,CATGQGFSSHTF,TGTGCCACGGGACAGGGGTTCAGTAGTCACACCTTC
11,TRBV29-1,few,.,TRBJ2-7,CSVEQGREQYF,TGCAGCGTTGAACAGGGGAGGGAGCAGTACTTC
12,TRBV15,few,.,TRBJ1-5,CATGSLNQPQHF,TGTGCCACCGGCAGTCTCAATCAGCCCCAGCATTTT
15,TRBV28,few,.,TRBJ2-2,CASSLRQGGTGELFF,TGTGCCAGCAGTTTGCGTCAGGGCGGGACCGGGGAGCTGTTTTTT
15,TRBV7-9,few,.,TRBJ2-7,CASSARGRGVYEQYF,TGTGCCAGCAGCGCCCGAGGAAGGGGCGTTTACGAGCAGTACTTC
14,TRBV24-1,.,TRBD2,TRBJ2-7,CATSRGSGFDEQYF,TGTGCCACCAGTCGGGGTAGCGGGTTCGACGAGCAGTACTTC
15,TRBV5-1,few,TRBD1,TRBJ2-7,CASKPMGTGVHEQYF,TGCGCCAGCAAGCCAATGGGGACAGGGGTCCACGAGCAGTACTTC
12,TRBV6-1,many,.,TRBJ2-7,CASSIQGSEQYF,TGTGCCAGCAGCATACAGGGAAGCGAGCAGTACTTC
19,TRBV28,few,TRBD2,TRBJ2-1,CASSLYPRTSGSSYNEQFF,TGTGCCAGCAGTTTATACCCCCGGACTAGCGGGAGCTCCTACAATGAGCAGTTCTTC
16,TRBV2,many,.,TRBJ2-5,CASSEWGRASGETQYF,TGTGCCAGCAGTGAATGGGGAAGGGCGAGCGGGGAGACCCAGTACTTC
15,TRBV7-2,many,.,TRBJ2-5,CASSPRTAIRETQYF,TGTGCCAGCAGCCCCAGGACAGCCATTCGGGAGACCCAGTACTTC
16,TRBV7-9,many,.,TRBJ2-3,CASSMPRVVGTDTQYF,TGTGCCAGCAGCATGCCGAGAGTGGTAGGCACAGATACGCAGTATTTT
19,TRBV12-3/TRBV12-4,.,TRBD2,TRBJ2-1,CASSLRGARAGAVYNEQFF,TGTGCCAGCAGTTTAAGGGGAGCGAGGGCGGGAGCCGTATACAATGAGCAGTTCTTC
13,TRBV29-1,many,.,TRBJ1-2,CSVPMLREGGYTF,TGCAGCGTCCCCATGCTCAGGGAGGGTGGCTACACCTTC
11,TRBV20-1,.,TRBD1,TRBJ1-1,CSAHRGTEALF,TGCAGTGCCCACAGGGGCACTGAAGCTCTCTTT
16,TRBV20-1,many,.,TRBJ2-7,CSARPVGGRSSYEQYF,TGCAGTGCTAGACCCGTAGGGGGAAGAAGCTCCTACGAGCAGTACTTC
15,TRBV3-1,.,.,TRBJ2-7,CASSQDSGRVYEQYF,TGTGCCAGCAGCCAAGATTCGGGCAGGGTCTACGAGCAGTACTTC
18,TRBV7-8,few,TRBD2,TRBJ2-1,CASSSKSPGGGARNEQFF,TGTGCCAGCAGCTCCAAAAGTCCGGGGGGGGGCGCCCGGAATGAGCAGTTCTTC
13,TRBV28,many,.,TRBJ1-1,CASSLSGQPGAFF,TGTGCCAGCAGTTTATCTGGACAGCCGGGGGCTTTCTTT
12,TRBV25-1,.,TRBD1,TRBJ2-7,CASENRGYEQYF,TGTGCCAGCGAGAACAGGGGTTACGAGCAGTACTTC
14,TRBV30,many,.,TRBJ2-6,CAWSVASGANVLTF,TGTGCCTGGTCCGTCGCGTCTGGGGCCAACGTCCTGACTTTC
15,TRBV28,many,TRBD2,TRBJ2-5,CASSEPSGSGETQYF,TGTGCCAGCAGTGAACCCAGCGGGAGCGGAGAGACCCAGTACTTC
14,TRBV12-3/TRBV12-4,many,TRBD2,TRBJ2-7,CASSWTSGTGEQYF,TGTGCCAGCAGTTGGACTAGCGGGACAGGGGAGCAGTACTTC
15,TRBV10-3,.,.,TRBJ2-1,CAPRSFSCSYNEQFF,TGTGCCCCGCGTTCCTTCTCGTGCTCCTACAATGAGCAGTTCTTC
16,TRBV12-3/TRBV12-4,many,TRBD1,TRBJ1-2,CASSQKPGQGASGYTF,TGTGCCAGCAGCCAGAAACCGGGACAGGGGGCGAGTGGCTACACCTTC
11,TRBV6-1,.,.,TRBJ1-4,CASSLGSLSFF,TGTGCCAGCAGCCTCGGGTCTCTAAGTTTTTTT
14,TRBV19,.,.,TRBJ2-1,CASSIGLSYNEQFF,TGTGCCAGTAGTATAGGGTTATCCTACAATGAGCAGTTCTTC
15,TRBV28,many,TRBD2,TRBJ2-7,CASSPRASGIYEQYF,TGTGCCAGCAGTCCCCGGGCTAGCGGGATCTACGAGCAGTACTTC
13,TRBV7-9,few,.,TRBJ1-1,CASSLAGFSEAFF,TGTGCCAGCAGCTTAGCGGGTTTTTCTGAAGCTTTCTTT
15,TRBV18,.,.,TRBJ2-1,CASSPRVDGKNEQFF,TGTGCCAGCTCACCACGGGTAGACGGCAAGAATGAGCAGTTCTTC
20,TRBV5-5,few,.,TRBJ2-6,CASSLGGRAQPVAGANVLTF,TGTGCCAGCAGCTTGGGTGGCAGGGCTCAGCCAGTGGCCGGGGCCAACGTCCTGACTTTC
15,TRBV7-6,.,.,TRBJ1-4,CASSLPAGGDEKLFF,TGTGCCAGCAGCCTCCCTGCGGGCGGAGATGAAAAACTGTTTTTT
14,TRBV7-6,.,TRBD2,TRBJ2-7,CASSPSGGPGEQYF,TGTGCCAGCAGCCCGTCGGGGGGACCGGGGGAGCAGTACTTC
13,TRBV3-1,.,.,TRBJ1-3,CASSRGIGNTIYF,TGTGCCAGCAGCCGAGGAATTGGAAACACCATATATTTT
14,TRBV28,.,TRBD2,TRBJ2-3,CASSLGGSGVTQYF,TGTGCCAGCAGTTTAGGGGGTAGCGGGGTTACGCAGTATTTT
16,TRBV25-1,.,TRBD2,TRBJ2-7,CASSDRVGGPTYEQYF,TGTGCCAGCAGTGACCGAGTGGGAGGGCCTACTTACGAGCAGTACTTC
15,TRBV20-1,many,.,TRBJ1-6,CSAGPGRAYNSPLHF,TGCAGTGCTGGACCCGGGCGGGCCTATAATTCACCCCTCCACTTT
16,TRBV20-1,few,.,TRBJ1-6,CSAPNPARGEFSPLHF,TGCAGTGCTCCCAACCCTGCACGGGGGGAATTCTCACCCCTCCACTTT
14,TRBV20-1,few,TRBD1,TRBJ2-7,CSAQGTASSYEQYF,TGCAGTGCTCAGGGGACAGCCAGTTCCTACGAGCAGTACTTC
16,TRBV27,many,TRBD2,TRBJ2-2,CASSFPAGGHTGELFF,TGTGCCAGCAGTTTTCCGGCGGGAGGACACACCGGGGAGCTGTTTTTT
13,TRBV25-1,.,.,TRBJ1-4,CASRHSGDEKLFF,TGTGCCAGCAGGCACTCCGGGGATGAAAAACTGTTTTTT
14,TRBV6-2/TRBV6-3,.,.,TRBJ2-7,CASSYSGDLYEQYF,TGTGCCAGCAGTTATTCCGGGGATCTCTACGAGCAGTACTTC
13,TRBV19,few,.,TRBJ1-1,CASSMTGMTEAFF,TGTGCCAGTAGTATGACCGGGATGACTGAAGCTTTCTTT
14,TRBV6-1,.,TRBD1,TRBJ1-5,CASSEGQVRQPQHF,TGTGCCAGCAGTGAGGGACAGGTCAGGCAGCCCCAGCATTTT
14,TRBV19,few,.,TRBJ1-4,CATALRGLGEKLFF,TGTGCCACCGCGTTGAGAGGACTTGGTGAAAAACTGTTTTTT
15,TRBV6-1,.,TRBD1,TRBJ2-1,CASSATGAPYNEQFF,TGTGCCAGCAGTGCCACAGGGGCGCCCTACAATGAGCAGTTCTTC